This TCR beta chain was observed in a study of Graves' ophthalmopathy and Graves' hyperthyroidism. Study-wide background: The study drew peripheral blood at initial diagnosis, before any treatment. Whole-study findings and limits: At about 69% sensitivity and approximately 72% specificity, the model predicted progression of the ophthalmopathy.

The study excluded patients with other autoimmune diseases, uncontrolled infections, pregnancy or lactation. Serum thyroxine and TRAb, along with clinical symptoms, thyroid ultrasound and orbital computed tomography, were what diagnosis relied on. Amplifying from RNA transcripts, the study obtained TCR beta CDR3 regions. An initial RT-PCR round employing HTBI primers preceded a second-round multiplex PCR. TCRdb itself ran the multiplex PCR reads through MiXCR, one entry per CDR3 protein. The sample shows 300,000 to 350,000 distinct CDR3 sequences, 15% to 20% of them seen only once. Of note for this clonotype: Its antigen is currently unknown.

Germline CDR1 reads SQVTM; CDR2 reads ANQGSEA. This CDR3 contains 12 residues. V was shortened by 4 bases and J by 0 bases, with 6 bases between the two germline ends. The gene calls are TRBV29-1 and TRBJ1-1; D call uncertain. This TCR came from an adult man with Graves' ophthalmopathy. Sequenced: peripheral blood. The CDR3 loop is CSVVKMNTEAFF. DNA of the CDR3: TGCAGCGTTGTGAAGATGAACACTGAAGCTTTCTTT.